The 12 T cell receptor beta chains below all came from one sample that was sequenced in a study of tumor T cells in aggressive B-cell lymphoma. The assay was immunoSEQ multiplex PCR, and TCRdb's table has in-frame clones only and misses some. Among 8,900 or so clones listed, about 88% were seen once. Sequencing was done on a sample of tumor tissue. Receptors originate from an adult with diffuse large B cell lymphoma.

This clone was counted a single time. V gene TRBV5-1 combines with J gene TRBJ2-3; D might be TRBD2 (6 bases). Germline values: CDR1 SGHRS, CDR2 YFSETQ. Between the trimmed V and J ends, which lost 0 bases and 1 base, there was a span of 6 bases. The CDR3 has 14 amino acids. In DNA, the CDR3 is TGCGCCAGCAGCTTGGGGGGGGGCACAGATACGCAGTATTTT. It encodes CASSLGGGTDTQYF.

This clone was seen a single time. The CDR3 sequence: CASRGAVVSDEQYF. CDR3 in DNA: TGTGCCAGCAGGGGGGCAGTAGTGTCTGACGAGCAGTACTTC. This rearrangement joins TRBV6-5 to TRBJ2-7; tentative D call: TRBD1 (6 bases). The germline V and J ends were trimmed by 6 bases and 5 bases, with 17 bases remaining between them. The V gene's germline CDR1 is MNHEY and CDR2 SVGAGI. The CDR3 runs 14 residues.

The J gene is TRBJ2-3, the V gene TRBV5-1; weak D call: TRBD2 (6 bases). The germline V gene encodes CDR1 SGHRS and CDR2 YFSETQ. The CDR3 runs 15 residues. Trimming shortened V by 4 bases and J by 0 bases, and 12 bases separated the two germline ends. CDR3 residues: CASSKGTYSTDTQYF. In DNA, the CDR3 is TGCGCCAGCAGCAAAGGGACTTATAGCACAGATACGCAGTATTTT.

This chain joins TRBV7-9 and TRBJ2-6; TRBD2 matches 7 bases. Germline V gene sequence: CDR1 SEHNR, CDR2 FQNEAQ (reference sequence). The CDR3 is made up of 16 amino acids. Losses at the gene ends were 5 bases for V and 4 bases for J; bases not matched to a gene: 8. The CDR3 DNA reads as TGTGCCAGCAGCCGTGGGGGGGACTCCGGGGCCAACGTCCTGACTTTC. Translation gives CASSRGGDSGANVLTF. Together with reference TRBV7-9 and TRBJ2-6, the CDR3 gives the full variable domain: DTGVSQNPRHKITKRGQNVTFRCDPISEHNRLYWYRQTLGQGPEFLTYFQNEAQLEKSRLLSDRFSAERPKGSFSTLEIQRTEQGDSAMYLCASSRGGDSGANVLTFGAGSRLTVL.

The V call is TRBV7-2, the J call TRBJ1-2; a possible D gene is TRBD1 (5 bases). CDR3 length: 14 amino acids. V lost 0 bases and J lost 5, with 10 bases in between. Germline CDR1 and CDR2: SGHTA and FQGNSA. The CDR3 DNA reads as TGTGCCAGCAGCTTAGCCTCGACAGAATATGGCTACACCTTC. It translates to CASSLASTEYGYTF.

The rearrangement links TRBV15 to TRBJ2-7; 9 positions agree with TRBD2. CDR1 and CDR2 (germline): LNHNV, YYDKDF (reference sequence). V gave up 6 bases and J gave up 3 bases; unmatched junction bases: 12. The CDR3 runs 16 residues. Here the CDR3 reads CATRNRPGTSIYEQYF. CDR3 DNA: TGTGCCACCAGGAATCGGCCCGGGACTAGCATCTACGAGCAGTACTTC.

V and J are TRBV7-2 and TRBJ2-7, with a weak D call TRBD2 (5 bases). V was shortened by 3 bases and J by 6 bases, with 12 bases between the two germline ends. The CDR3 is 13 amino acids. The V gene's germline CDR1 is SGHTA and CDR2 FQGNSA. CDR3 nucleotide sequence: TGTGCCAGCAGCTTGGAGGCTGAGGGCGAGCAGTACTTC. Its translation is CASSLEAEGEQYF.

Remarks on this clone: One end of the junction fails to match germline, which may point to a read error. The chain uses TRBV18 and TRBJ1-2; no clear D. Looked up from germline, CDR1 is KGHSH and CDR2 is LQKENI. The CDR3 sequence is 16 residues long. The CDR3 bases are TGTGCCAGCTCACCACGCGACATTCCATCGACGGGGTCTTTCTCCTTC. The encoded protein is CASSPRDIPSTGSFSF.

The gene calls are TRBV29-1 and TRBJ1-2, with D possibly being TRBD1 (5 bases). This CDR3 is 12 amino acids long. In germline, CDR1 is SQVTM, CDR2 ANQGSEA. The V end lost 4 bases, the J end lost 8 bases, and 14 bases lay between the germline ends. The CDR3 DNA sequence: TGCAGCGTTGTTCAAGGGGCGGGAGGCTACACCTTC. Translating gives CSVVQGAGGYTF.

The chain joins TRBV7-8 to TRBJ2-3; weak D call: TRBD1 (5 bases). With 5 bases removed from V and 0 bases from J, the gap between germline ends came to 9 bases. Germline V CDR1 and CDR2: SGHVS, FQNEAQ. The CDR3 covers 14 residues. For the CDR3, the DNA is TGTGCCAGCAGCAAACAGGAAAGCACAGATACGCAGTATTTT. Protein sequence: CASSKQESTDTQYF.

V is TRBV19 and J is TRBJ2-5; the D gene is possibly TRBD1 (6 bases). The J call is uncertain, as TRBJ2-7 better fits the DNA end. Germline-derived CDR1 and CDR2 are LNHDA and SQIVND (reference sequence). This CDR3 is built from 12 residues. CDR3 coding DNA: TGTGCCAGTTCCGGACAGTCAAACGAGCAGTACTTC. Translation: CASSGQSNEQYF.

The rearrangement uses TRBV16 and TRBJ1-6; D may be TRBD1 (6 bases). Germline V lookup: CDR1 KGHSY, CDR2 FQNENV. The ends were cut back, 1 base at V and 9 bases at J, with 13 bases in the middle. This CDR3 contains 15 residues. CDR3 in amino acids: CASSQYRGASSPLHF. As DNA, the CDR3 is TGTGCCAGCAGCCAATATCGGGGGGCTAGTTCACCCCTCCACTTT.